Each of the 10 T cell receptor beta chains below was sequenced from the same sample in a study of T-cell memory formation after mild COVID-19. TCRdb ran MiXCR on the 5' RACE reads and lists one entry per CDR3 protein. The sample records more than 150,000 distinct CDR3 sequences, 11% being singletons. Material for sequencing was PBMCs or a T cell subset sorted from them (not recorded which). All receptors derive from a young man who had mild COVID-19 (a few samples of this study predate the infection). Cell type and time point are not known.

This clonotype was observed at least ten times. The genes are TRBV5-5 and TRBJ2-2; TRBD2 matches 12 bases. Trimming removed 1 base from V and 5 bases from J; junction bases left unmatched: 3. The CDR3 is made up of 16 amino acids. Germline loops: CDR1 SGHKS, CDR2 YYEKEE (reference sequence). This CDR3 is CASSLRLAGATGELFF. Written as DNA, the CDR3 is TGTGCCAGCAGCTTGAGACTAGCGGGGGCGACCGGGGAGCTGTTTTTT. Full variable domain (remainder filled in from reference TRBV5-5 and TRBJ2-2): DAGVTQSPTHLIKTRGQQVTLRCSPISGHKSVSWYQQVLGQGPQFIFQYYEKEERGRGNFPDRFSARQFPNYSSELNVNALLLGDSALYLCASSLRLAGATGELFFGEGSRLTVL.

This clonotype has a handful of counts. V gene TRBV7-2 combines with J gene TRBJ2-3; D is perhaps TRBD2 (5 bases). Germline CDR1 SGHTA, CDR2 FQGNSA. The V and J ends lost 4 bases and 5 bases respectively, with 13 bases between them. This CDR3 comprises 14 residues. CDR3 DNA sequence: TGTGCCAGCAGCTCGACGGGGAGAGGAGATACGCAGTATTTT. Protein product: CASSSTGRGDTQYF.

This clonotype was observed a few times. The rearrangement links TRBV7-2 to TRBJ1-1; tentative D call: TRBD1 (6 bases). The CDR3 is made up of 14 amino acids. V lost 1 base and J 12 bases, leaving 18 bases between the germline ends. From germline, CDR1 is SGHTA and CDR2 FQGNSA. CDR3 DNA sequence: TGTGCCAGCAGCTTAGGGGGGGCAGGGGTAGTAACTTTCTTT. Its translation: CASSLGGAGVVTFF.

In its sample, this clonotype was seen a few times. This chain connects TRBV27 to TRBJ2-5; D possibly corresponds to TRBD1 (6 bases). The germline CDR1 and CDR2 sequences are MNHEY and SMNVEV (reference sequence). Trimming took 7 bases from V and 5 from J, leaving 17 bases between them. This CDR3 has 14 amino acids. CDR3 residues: CASNHGQRQETQYF. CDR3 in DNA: TGTGCCAGCAATCATGGACAGCGGCAGGAGACCCAGTACTTC.

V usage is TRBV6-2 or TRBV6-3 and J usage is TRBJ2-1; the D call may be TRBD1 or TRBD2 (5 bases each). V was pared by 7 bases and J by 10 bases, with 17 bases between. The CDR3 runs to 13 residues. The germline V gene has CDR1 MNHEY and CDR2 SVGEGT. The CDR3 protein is CASTQPPRDEQFF. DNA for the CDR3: TGTGCCAGCACTCAACCCCCCAGGGACGAGCAGTTCTTC.

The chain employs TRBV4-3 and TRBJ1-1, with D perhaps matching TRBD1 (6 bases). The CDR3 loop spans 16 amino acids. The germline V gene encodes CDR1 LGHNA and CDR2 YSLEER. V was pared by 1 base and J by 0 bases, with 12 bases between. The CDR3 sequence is CASSQVYRAMNTEAFF. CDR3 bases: TGCGCCAGCAGCCAAGTTTACAGGGCAATGAACACTGAAGCTTTCTTT.

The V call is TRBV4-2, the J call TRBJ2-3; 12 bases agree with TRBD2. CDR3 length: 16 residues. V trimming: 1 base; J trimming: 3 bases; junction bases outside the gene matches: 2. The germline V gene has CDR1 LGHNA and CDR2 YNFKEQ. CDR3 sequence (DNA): TGTGCCAGCAGCCAAGCACTAGCGGGGGGTACAGATACGCAGTATTTT. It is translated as CASSQALAGGTDTQYF.

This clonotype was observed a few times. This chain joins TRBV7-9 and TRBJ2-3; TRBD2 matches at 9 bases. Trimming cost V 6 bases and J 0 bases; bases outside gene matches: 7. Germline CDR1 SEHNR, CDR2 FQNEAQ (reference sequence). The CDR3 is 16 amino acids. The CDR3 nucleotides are TGTGCCAGCAGGGCAGCGGGGGGAGCTAGCACAGATACGCAGTATTTT. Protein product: CASRAAGGASTDTQYF.

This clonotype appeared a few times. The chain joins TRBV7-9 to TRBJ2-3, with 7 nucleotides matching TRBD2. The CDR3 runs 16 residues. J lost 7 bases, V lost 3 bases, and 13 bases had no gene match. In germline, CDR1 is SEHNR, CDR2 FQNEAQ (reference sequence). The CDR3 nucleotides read TGTGCCAGCAGCTTCTTGGGCGGGGGTTACGTGAATACGCAGTATTTT. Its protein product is CASSFLGGGYVNTQYF. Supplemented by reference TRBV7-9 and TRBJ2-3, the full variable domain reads DTGVSQNPRHKITKRGQNVTFRCDPISEHNRLYWYRQTLGQGPEFLTYFQNEAQLEKSRLLSDRFSAERPKGSFSTLEIQRTEQGDSAMYLCASSFLGGGYVNTQYFGPGTRLTVL.

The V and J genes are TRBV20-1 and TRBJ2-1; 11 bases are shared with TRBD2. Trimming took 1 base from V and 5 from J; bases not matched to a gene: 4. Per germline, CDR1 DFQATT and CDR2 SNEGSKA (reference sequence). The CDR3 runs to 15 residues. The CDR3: CSARALGLADNEQFF. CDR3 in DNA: TGCAGTGCTAGAGCCTTGGGACTAGCGGACAATGAGCAGTTCTTC.